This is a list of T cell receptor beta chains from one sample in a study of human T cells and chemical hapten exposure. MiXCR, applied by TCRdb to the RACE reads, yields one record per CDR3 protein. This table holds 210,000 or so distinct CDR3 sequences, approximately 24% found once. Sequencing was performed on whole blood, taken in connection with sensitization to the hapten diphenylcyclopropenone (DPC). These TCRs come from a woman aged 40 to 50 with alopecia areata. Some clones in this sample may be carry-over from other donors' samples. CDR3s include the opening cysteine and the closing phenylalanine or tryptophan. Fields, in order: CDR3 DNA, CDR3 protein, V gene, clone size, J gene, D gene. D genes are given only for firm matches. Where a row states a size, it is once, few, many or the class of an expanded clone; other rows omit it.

CDR3nt: TGTGCCACCAGTTCTGCGGGCGGGGTTGGGCAGTACTTC
CDR3aa: CATSSAGGVGQYF
v_gene: TRBV15
abundance: many
j_gene: TRBJ2-7
d_gene: NA

CDR3nt: TGTGCCAGCAGCTTTGACAGGGACTACACCTTC
CDR3aa: CASSFDRDYTF
v_gene: TRBV5-5
abundance: few
j_gene: TRBJ1-2
d_gene: TRBD1

CDR3nt: TGTGCCAGCGGGACGTGGAACATTCAGTACTTC
CDR3aa: CASGTWNIQYF
v_gene: TRBV12-3/TRBV12-4
abundance: few
j_gene: TRBJ2-4
d_gene: NA

CDR3nt: TGCGCCAGCAGCTTGCCCCAAGAGACCCAGTACTTC
CDR3aa: CASSLPQETQYF
v_gene: TRBV5-1
abundance: few
j_gene: TRBJ2-5
d_gene: NA

CDR3nt: TGTGCCACAGGGTCCAGGATAACAGATACGCAGTATTTT
CDR3aa: CATGSRITDTQYF
v_gene: TRBV28
abundance: NA
j_gene: TRBJ2-3
d_gene: NA

CDR3nt: TGTGCCAGCTCGCCTGGAAACACCATATATTTT
CDR3aa: CASSPGNTIYF
v_gene: TRBV5-7
abundance: few
j_gene: TRBJ1-3
d_gene: NA

CDR3nt: TGTGCCAGCAGCTTACCCCTAATGCGAGCGGCTAGCACAGATACGCAGTATTTT
CDR3aa: CASSLPLMRAASTDTQYF
v_gene: TRBV7-9
abundance: many
j_gene: TRBJ2-3
d_gene: NA

CDR3nt: TGTGCCAGCAGCCTTTCGGGACAGGGTTGGAACATTCAGTACTTC
CDR3aa: CASSLSGQGWNIQYF
v_gene: TRBV7-9
abundance: NA
j_gene: TRBJ2-4
d_gene: TRBD1

CDR3nt: TGTGCCAGCAGCCGCCGGACTAGCGGGAGTCCCCACGAGCAGTTCTTC
CDR3aa: CASSRRTSGSPHEQFF
v_gene: TRBV7-2
abundance: NA
j_gene: TRBJ2-1
d_gene: TRBD2

CDR3nt: TGCAGTGCTAGATTGCCCTCACAGGGGGCCGATGGCTACACCTTC
CDR3aa: CSARLPSQGADGYTF
v_gene: TRBV20-1
abundance: NA
j_gene: TRBJ1-2
d_gene: TRBD1

CDR3nt: TGCAGTGCTAACAGTCAAGAGACCCAGTACTTC
CDR3aa: CSANSQETQYF
v_gene: TRBV20-1
abundance: few
j_gene: TRBJ2-5
d_gene: NA

CDR3nt: TGCAGCGTTGACTCGGGACAGCGGAACGGGGACACCTTC
CDR3aa: CSVDSGQRNGDTF
v_gene: TRBV29-1
abundance: few
j_gene: TRBJ1-2
d_gene: TRBD1

CDR3nt: TGCGCCAGCAGCGACCACACTGAAGCTTTCTTT
CDR3aa: CASSDHTEAFF
v_gene: TRBV5-1
abundance: NA
j_gene: TRBJ1-1
d_gene: NA

CDR3nt: TGTGCCAGCAGCTCGGGGTTCCCAGATACGCAGTATTTT
CDR3aa: CASSSGFPDTQYF
v_gene: TRBV7-8
abundance: NA
j_gene: TRBJ2-3
d_gene: NA

CDR3nt: TGTGCCAGCAGCTCAATTAGCGCATACACAGATACGCAGTATTTT
CDR3aa: CASSSISAYTDTQYF
v_gene: TRBV7-2
abundance: few
j_gene: TRBJ2-3
d_gene: NA

CDR3nt: TGTGCCAGCAGCTTAGCCGGGGCGGGAGGGCCCGGCGAGCAGTACTTC
CDR3aa: CASSLAGAGGPGEQYF
v_gene: TRBV7-6
abundance: NA
j_gene: TRBJ2-7
d_gene: TRBD2

CDR3nt: TGTGCCAGCAGTGAGGAAGTCAGAAACACCATATATTTT
CDR3aa: CASSEEVRNTIYF
v_gene: TRBV2
abundance: few
j_gene: TRBJ1-3
d_gene: NA

CDR3nt: TGTGCCAGCAGTTCTGGACTACCAATAACCTACGAGCAGTACTTC
CDR3aa: CASSSGLPITYEQYF
v_gene: TRBV2
abundance: NA
j_gene: TRBJ2-7
d_gene: NA

CDR3nt: TGTGCCAGCAGCCAAGACGAAGGGGGGGCCAAAAACATTCAGTACTTC
CDR3aa: CASSQDEGGAKNIQYF
v_gene: TRBV4-2
abundance: few
j_gene: TRBJ2-4
d_gene: NA

CDR3nt: TGCAGTGCTAGGTCGGATGTCGTGGGGGTCCAGTACTTC
CDR3aa: CSARSDVVGVQYF
v_gene: TRBV20-1
abundance: NA
j_gene: TRBJ2-7
d_gene: NA

CDR3nt: TGCAGTGCTAGAGAGTTTCCGGGCTATGGCTACACCTTC
CDR3aa: CSAREFPGYGYTF
v_gene: TRBV20-1
abundance: few
j_gene: TRBJ1-2
d_gene: NA

CDR3nt: TGCAGCGTGAGACAGGGGGCAGGGCAGCCCCAGCATTTT
CDR3aa: CSVRQGAGQPQHF
v_gene: TRBV29-1
abundance: NA
j_gene: TRBJ1-5
d_gene: TRBD1

CDR3nt: TGTGCCAGCAGCTTAGAGTGGGCAGGGTGTGAAAAACTGTTTTTT
CDR3aa: CASSLEWAGCEKLFF
v_gene: TRBV7-8
abundance: NA
j_gene: TRBJ1-4
d_gene: NA

CDR3nt: TGCAGCGTTTCCCACAGGGGTATCTACAATGAGCAGTTCTTC
CDR3aa: CSVSHRGIYNEQFF
v_gene: TRBV29-1
abundance: NA
j_gene: TRBJ2-1
d_gene: TRBD1

CDR3nt: TGCGCCAGCAGCCTCCAAGGCCAGGGAGCTAACTATGGCTACACCTTC
CDR3aa: CASSLQGQGANYGYTF
v_gene: TRBV5-1
abundance: NA
j_gene: TRBJ1-2
d_gene: NA

CDR3nt: TGCAGCGTCTGGACGGCCCTCGGAGAGATTCAGTACTTC
CDR3aa: CSVWTALGEIQYF
v_gene: TRBV29-1
abundance: few
j_gene: TRBJ2-4
d_gene: NA

CDR3nt: TGTGCCAGCAGCCCCGGAGCGGACTATGGCTACACCTTC
CDR3aa: CASSPGADYGYTF
v_gene: TRBV12-3/TRBV12-4
abundance: few
j_gene: TRBJ1-2
d_gene: NA

CDR3nt: TGTGCCAGCAGTTTTGGAAGCGACTCCCAGCATTTT
CDR3aa: CASSFGSDSQHF
v_gene: TRBV28
abundance: NA
j_gene: TRBJ1-5
d_gene: NA

CDR3nt: TGTGCCAGCACGGGACTAGCGGGAGTGGTCGGCACAGATACGCAGTATTTT
CDR3aa: CASTGLAGVVGTDTQYF
v_gene: TRBV6-2/TRBV6-3
abundance: few
j_gene: TRBJ2-3
d_gene: TRBD2

CDR3nt: TGTGCCAGCAGCTTTCAGGGGTTGAACACTGAAGCTTTCTTT
CDR3aa: CASSFQGLNTEAFF
v_gene: TRBV7-9
abundance: few
j_gene: TRBJ1-1
d_gene: NA

CDR3nt: TGTGCCAGCCCGAGGGTAACCTACGAGCAGTACTTC
CDR3aa: CASPRVTYEQYF
v_gene: TRBV28
abundance: few
j_gene: TRBJ2-7
d_gene: NA

CDR3nt: TGCAGTGCTAGGGGATCGCGTTTTTACGAGCAGTACTTC
CDR3aa: CSARGSRFYEQYF
v_gene: TRBV20-1
abundance: few
j_gene: TRBJ2-7
d_gene: NA

CDR3nt: TGCAGTGCTCTCCAGACTAGCGGGAAGTTCGGCTATCGGGAGCAGTACTTC
CDR3aa: CSALQTSGKFGYREQYF
v_gene: TRBV20-1
abundance: few
j_gene: TRBJ2-7
d_gene: TRBD2

CDR3nt: TGTGCCATCAGTGGGACCACAGATACGCAGTATTTT
CDR3aa: CAISGTTDTQYF
v_gene: TRBV10-3
abundance: many
j_gene: TRBJ2-3
d_gene: NA

CDR3nt: TGTGCCAGCAGTTTGGGCGGGGGTGGCAATCAGCCCCAGCATTTT
CDR3aa: CASSLGGGGNQPQHF
v_gene: TRBV27
abundance: few
j_gene: TRBJ1-5
d_gene: NA

CDR3nt: TGCAGCGTTGAGACTACAGGGGCTGTGAACACTGAAGCTTTCTTT
CDR3aa: CSVETTGAVNTEAFF
v_gene: TRBV29-1
abundance: many
j_gene: TRBJ1-1
d_gene: TRBD1

CDR3nt: TGTGCCAGCAGACCACACGGGACAGGGTTTAAAACCGGGGAGCTGTTTTTT
CDR3aa: CASRPHGTGFKTGELFF
v_gene: TRBV6-5
abundance: NA
j_gene: TRBJ2-2
d_gene: TRBD1

CDR3nt: TGTGCCAGCGCTGGGTTAAGGAGCGGGAGCACAGATACGCAGTATTTT
CDR3aa: CASAGLRSGSTDTQYF
v_gene: TRBV7-3
abundance: NA
j_gene: TRBJ2-3
d_gene: NA

CDR3nt: TGTGCCAGCAGCTTAGCGGGGGGCGTCCCCTACGAGCAGTACTTC
CDR3aa: CASSLAGGVPYEQYF
v_gene: TRBV11-2
abundance: NA
j_gene: TRBJ2-7
d_gene: NA

CDR3nt: TGTGCCAGCAGTCGGAAGGCTCAGGGGGGGTTCTACACCTTC
CDR3aa: CASSRKAQGGFYTF
v_gene: TRBV6-5
abundance: NA
j_gene: TRBJ1-2
d_gene: TRBD1

CDR3nt: TGCAGCGCTATCGGTACGAAGCGGGACTCCTACGAGCAGTACTTC
CDR3aa: CSAIGTKRDSYEQYF
v_gene: TRBV29-1
abundance: NA
j_gene: TRBJ2-7
d_gene: TRBD2

CDR3nt: TGTGCCACCAGCAGGGTGCGGATACTAGCCAAAAACATTCAGTACTTC
CDR3aa: CATSRVRILAKNIQYF
v_gene: TRBV15
abundance: few
j_gene: TRBJ2-4
d_gene: NA

CDR3nt: TGCAGCGTTTCGAGTCCCGGGACAGACTCCTATGGCTACACCTTC
CDR3aa: CSVSSPGTDSYGYTF
v_gene: TRBV29-1
abundance: NA
j_gene: TRBJ1-2
d_gene: TRBD1

CDR3nt: TGCGCCAGCAGCTTGCGTAGCACCTACGAGCAGTACTTC
CDR3aa: CASSLRSTYEQYF
v_gene: TRBV5-1
abundance: many
j_gene: TRBJ2-7
d_gene: NA

CDR3nt: TGTGCCAGCAGTGCCATCGGACAGGGTAGTCAGCCCCAGCATTTT
CDR3aa: CASSAIGQGSQPQHF
v_gene: TRBV28
abundance: few
j_gene: TRBJ1-5
d_gene: TRBD1

CDR3nt: TGTGCCAGCAGTGCCGGACAGGGACAGAATGAGCAGTTCTTC
CDR3aa: CASSAGQGQNEQFF
v_gene: TRBV25-1
abundance: few
j_gene: TRBJ2-1
d_gene: TRBD1

CDR3nt: TGCGCCAGCAGCCAAGGGGTGAATAGCGTTGAGCAGTTCTTC
CDR3aa: CASSQGVNSVEQFF
v_gene: TRBV4-3
abundance: NA
j_gene: TRBJ2-1
d_gene: NA

CDR3nt: TGCAGTGCTAGAGGAGAGGAAACAGCCTACGAGCAGTACTTC
CDR3aa: CSARGEETAYEQYF
v_gene: TRBV20-1
abundance: few
j_gene: TRBJ2-7
d_gene: NA